This T cell receptor beta chain was identified in a study of T cells in Graves' hyperthyroidism and ophthalmopathy. Background on the study: Peripheral blood was collected at initial diagnosis, before any treatment.

Trimming pared 1 base from V and 4 bases from J, leaving 7 bases between. CDR1 and CDR2 (germline): SGHTA, FQGNSA. The CDR3 contains 13 residues. Turning to this clonotype: Its antigen is unidentified.

Whole-study results and caveats: Model predictions of ophthalmopathy came a median approximately 6 months before onset. Most thyroid clonotypes expanded above 0.001 appeared in blood too.

Amplification of TCR beta CDR3 regions used RNA as the template. First-round RT-PCR with HTBI primers amplified the TCR CDR3 region. TCRdb passed the multiplex PCR reads through MiXCR, listing each CDR3 protein once. Found here are a few hundred thousand distinct CDR3 sequences, under 25% of them singletons; the top ten hold approximately 49%. This TCR was sampled from a woman aged 70-85 years with Graves' ophthalmopathy. The chain joins TRBV7-2 to TRBJ1-2; D ambiguous. The specimen sequenced was blood. The CDR3 reads CASSLDSAYGYTF. CDR3 DNA: TGTGCCAGCAGCTTAGACAGTGCCTATGGCTACACCTTC.